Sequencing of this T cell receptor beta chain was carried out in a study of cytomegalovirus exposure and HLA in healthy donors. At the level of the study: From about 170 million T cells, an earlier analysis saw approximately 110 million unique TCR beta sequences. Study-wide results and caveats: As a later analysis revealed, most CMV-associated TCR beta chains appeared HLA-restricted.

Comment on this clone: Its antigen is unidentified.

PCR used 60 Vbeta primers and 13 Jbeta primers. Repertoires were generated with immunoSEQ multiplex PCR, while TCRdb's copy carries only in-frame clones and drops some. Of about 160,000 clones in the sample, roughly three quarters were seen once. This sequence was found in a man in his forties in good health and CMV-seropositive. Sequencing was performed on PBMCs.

The CDR3 sequence: CASSLGQVSNQPQHF. DNA of the CDR3: TGTGCCAGCAGCCTCGGACAGGTGAGCAATCAGCCCCAGCATTTT. The chain employs TRBV5-6 and TRBJ1-5, with 7 bases fitting TRBD1. The CDR3 spans 15 residues. After removal of 4 bases from V and 1 base from J, the junction contained 5 bases not matched to a gene. Germline V lookup: CDR1 SGHDT, CDR2 YYEEEE.